This T cell receptor (beta chain) came from a study of shared clonotypes between healthy human individuals. Regarding the study as a whole: Apart from blood, nothing was sampled; tissue repertoires likely differ. Researchers found naive subsets generally carried larger estimated richness than memory subsets.

Assay used: immunoSEQ multiplex PCR; TCRdb lists only in-frame clones, some missing. The sample includes about 1 million clones, approximately 76% seen only once; the top ten take approximately 1.5%. Germline V gene data show CDR1 as SGHDT and CDR2 as YYEEEE. The CDR3 has 14 amino acids. V was clipped by 3 bases and J by 8 bases, with 15 bases between them. Points on this clone: The antigen remains undetermined.

The sequence derives from a man between 18 and 29 years old in good health. The chain links TRBV5-6 to TRBJ2-1, with a possible D match to TRBD2 (6 bases). Sample: memory CD4+ T cells sorted from blood. Subset defined: CD45RA-negative fraction. The CDR3 region is CASSSPGRDYEQFF. The CDR3 DNA is TGTGCCAGCAGCTCCCCGGGAAGGGACTATGAGCAGTTCTTC.